This T cell receptor (beta chain) is from a study of cytomegalovirus exposure and HLA in healthy donors. On the study more broadly: The 120 validation repertoires and the roughly 690 first-cohort repertoires shared a platform, a later analysis reported. Overall study findings and caveats: The tendency of first-cohort TCR clusters to co-occur in the 120 validation repertoires was identified by a subsequent analysis.

With respect to this clone: The target antigen is unknown.

Germline CDR1 is SGHAT and CDR2 is FQNNGV. The CDR3 length is 14 residues. Trimming left V 6 bases short and J 0 bases short, with 12 bases between. Measured with immunoSEQ multiplex PCR; TCRdb has only the in-frame clones, and not every one. Of approximately 97,000 clones in the sample, around 93% are singletons; the top ten hold 1.1%. The V gene is TRBV11-2, the J gene TRBJ2-7, with D maybe TRBD1 (7 bases). What was sequenced was PBMCs. This clonotype originated in a woman aged 25 to 39 in good health and CMV-seropositive. In DNA form, the CDR3 reads TGTGCCAGCAGTGCCAGGGGGGTCTCCTACGAGCAGTACTTC. It yields the protein CASSARGVSYEQYF.